Below are 14 T cell receptor beta chains sequenced from a single sample in a study of blood T cell repertoires in COVID-19. Here immunoSEQ multiplex PCR was the method, and the copy in TCRdb shows in-frame clones only, minus some. The data contain fewer than 350,000 clones, around 91% of them singletons. The sample consisted of PBMCs or T cells enriched from blood (not recorded which). The receptor source for this set is a woman aged 18-29 years with acute COVID-19.

The genes are TRBV18 and TRBJ2-2; D might be TRBD1 (6 bases). Germline V gene sequence: CDR1 KGHSH, CDR2 LQKENI. The CDR3 has 16 amino acids. V lost 0 bases and J 5 bases, leaving 13 bases between the germline ends. CDR3 region: CASSPPGTLSTGELFF. For the CDR3, the DNA is TGTGCCAGCTCACCACCGGGGACACTTTCTACCGGGGAGCTGTTTTTT.

V and J are TRBV27 and TRBJ2-1; D may be TRBD1 (6 bases). V was pared by 2 bases and J by 3 bases, with 8 bases between. Germline V gene sequence: CDR1 MNHEY, CDR2 SMNVEV (reference sequence). The CDR3 totals 14 residues. The CDR3 reads CASSLTGNYNEQFF. The CDR3 region has the DNA TGTGCCAGCAGTTTAACAGGGAACTACAATGAGCAGTTCTTC.

The rearrangement joins TRBV23-1 to TRBJ2-2, with TRBD2 matching 10 bases. TRBV23-1 is annotated as an ORF whose role is uncertain. V shed 4 bases and J 4 bases; nucleotides not matched to a gene: 9. This CDR3 contains 17 residues. The CDR3 protein is CASSRHPGLASTGELFF. Written as DNA, the CDR3 is TGCGCCAGCAGTCGCCATCCGGGACTAGCGTCCACCGGGGAGCTGTTTTTT.

The gene calls are TRBV5-5 and TRBJ1-2, with D perhaps matching TRBD1 (5 bases). Trimming removed 2 bases at V and 12 bases at J, with 14 bases between. The CDR3 has 12 amino acids. The V gene's germline CDR1 is SGHKS and CDR2 YYEKEE (reference sequence). The CDR3 here is CASSFPRDVDTF. In DNA, the CDR3 is TGTGCCAGCAGCTTTCCCAGGGATGTCGACACCTTC.

This chain connects TRBV28 to TRBJ1-4; TRBD1 matches 7 bases. The junction had 8 bases not matched to a gene; V was cut back by 4 bases and J by 3 bases. The CDR3 loop spans 16 amino acids. Germline CDR1 reads MDHEN; CDR2 reads SYDVKM. The CDR3 spells CASSSTGATANEKLFF. DNA for the CDR3: TGTGCCAGCAGTTCAACAGGGGCTACGGCTAATGAAAAACTGTTTTTT.

This chain connects TRBV10-3 to TRBJ2-5; 8 nucleotides match TRBD1. The germline V gene has CDR1 ENHRY and CDR2 SYGVKD. V trimming: 6 bases; J trimming: 5 bases; junction bases outside the gene matches: 11. CDR3 length: 15 amino acids. The CDR3 here is CAIRRGDRSGETQYF. CDR3 nucleotides: TGTGCCATCAGGAGGGGGGACAGGTCAGGGGAGACCCAGTACTTC.

This clone appeared a single time. This chain connects TRBV2 to TRBJ1-5, with 7 bases lining up with TRBD1. With 8 bases clipped from V and 5 bases from J, the junction kept 9 bases outside the gene matches. Looked up from germline, CDR1 is SNHLY and CDR2 is FYNNEI. This CDR3 contains 14 residues. CDR3 nucleotides: TGTGCCAGCTGCCTCGGACAGGCGGATCAGCCCCAGCATTTT. Amino acids: CASCLGQADQPQHF.

The chain carries TRBV5-1 and TRBJ2-6; D is ambiguous. With 0 bases removed from V and 1 base from J, the gap between germline ends came to 8 bases. The V gene's germline CDR1 is SGHRS and CDR2 YFSETQ. The CDR3 sequence is 16 residues long. The DNA for the CDR3 is TGCGCCAGCAGCTTGGCCGTACAATCTGGGGCCAACGTCCTGACTTTC. It codes for CASSLAVQSGANVLTF.

V usage is TRBV10-3 and J usage is TRBJ1-2; TRBD1 aligns across 7 bases. The CDR3 loop spans 17 amino acids. With 2 bases clipped from V and 3 bases from J, the junction kept 12 bases outside the gene matches. Germline CDR1 and CDR2: ENHRY and SYGVKD. CDR3 DNA: TGTGCCATCAGTGAGCCGATGACAGGGCCCCCCGACTATGGCTACACCTTC. This sequence encodes CAISEPMTGPPDYGYTF.

This sequence joins TRBV5-3 and TRBJ2-5; D gene uncertain. TRBV5-3 is recorded as an ORF, its role being uncertain. The CDR3 runs 17 residues. V was shortened by 3 bases and J by 4 bases, with 22 bases between the two germline ends. CDR3: CARSYNPGQALGETQYF. CDR3 bases: TGTGCCAGAAGCTACAATCCTGGGCAGGCTCTCGGAGAGACCCAGTACTTC.

This clone has more than one count but fewer than ten. This sequence joins TRBV28 and TRBJ1-1; no firm D call. Germline values: CDR1 MDHEN, CDR2 SYDVKM. CDR3 length equals 12 residues. Trimming shortened V by 3 bases and J by 1 base, and 3 bases separated the two germline ends. The CDR3: CASSFKNTEAFF. CDR3 DNA sequence: TGTGCCAGCAGTTTCAAGAACACTGAAGCTTTCTTT. Full variable domain (missing parts from reference TRBV28 and TRBJ1-1): DVKVTQSSRYLVKRTGEKVFLECVQDMDHENMFWYRQDPGLGLRLIYFSYDVKMKEKGDIPEGYSVSREKKERFSLILESASTNQTSMYLCASSFKNTEAFFGQGTRLTVV.

This clone was counted a single time. The chain links TRBV5-4 to TRBJ1-4; 8 positions agree with TRBD1. Germline CDR1 reads SGHNT; CDR2 reads YYREEE (reference sequence). V lost 9 bases, J lost 5 bases, and 9 bases stayed unmatched. This CDR3 comprises 14 residues. The CDR3 DNA is TGTGCCACCCAAAGACAGGGGAACAATGAAAAACTGTTTTTT. Its protein product is CATQRQGNNEKLFF. Supplemented by reference TRBV5-4 and TRBJ1-4, the full variable domain reads ETGVTQSPTHLIKTRGQQVTLRCSSQSGHNTVSWYQQALGQGPQFIFQYYREEENGRGNFPPRFSGLQFPNYSSELNVNALELDDSALYLCATQRQGNNEKLFFGSGTQLSVL.

The V and J genes are TRBV6-5 and TRBJ2-7, with TRBD1 identical over 7 bases. The CDR3 runs 15 residues. The germline CDR1 and CDR2 sequences are MNHEY and SVGAGI. V dropped 7 bases and J dropped 3; count of bases not matched to a gene: 12. Here the CDR3 reads CASTGRGQGRYEQYF. CDR3 bases: TGTGCCAGCACAGGTAGGGGGCAGGGCCGCTACGAGCAGTACTTC.

The chain has TRBV20-1 and TRBJ1-1, with D perhaps TRBD1 (5 bases). The V and J ends lost 3 bases and 0 bases respectively, with 14 bases between them. CDR3 length equals 15 residues. In germline, CDR1 is DFQATT, CDR2 SNEGSKA (reference sequence). The CDR3 region is CSASGQGYMNTEAFF. The CDR3 DNA is TGCAGTGCTAGTGGGCAGGGATACATGAACACTGAAGCTTTCTTT.